This TCR beta chain was recovered during a study of CD8 T cells in ankylosing spondylitis (dated by TCRdb to 2015 to 2018). In the study overall: T cell receptor beta repertoires were profiled in healthy donors and ankylosing spondylitis patients so that disease-linked TCR variants could be found. The full study cohort comprised 20 to 30 ankylosing spondylitis patients and 110 or so healthy donors. Samples of peripheral blood were taken, and for ankylosing spondylitis patients, synovial fluid was collected as well. What the study reported, not specific to this receptor: According to the report, matched synovial fluid samples from ankylosing spondylitis patients were significantly enriched for the disease-linked clones. Some TCR beta motif variants had previously been reported in synovial fluid and blood of reactive arthritis patients, which suggested common disease-initiation mechanisms. The disease-linked clones showed a CD8+ phenotype and occurred at relatively low frequencies in peripheral blood. Blood from ankylosing spondylitis patients appeared to be characterized by a TCR beta motif made up of fewer than ten highly homologous amino acid variants.

This clonotype was picked up a small number of times. Its antigen is still unknown. It has no much larger one-base neighbor in the sample; base qualities were not kept. Counted from cysteine to phenylalanine, this CDR3 has 14 amino acids. Solely the CDR3 DNA is kept, with 42 bases framed from the first base. V is pared back by 6 bases and J by 4 bases, with 13 bases lying between the germline termini. Sequencing was carried out with an Illumina HiSeq 2500. Quantitative 5'-RACE with molecular barcodes was the method used to prepare the TCR beta libraries. The source study handled its data this way. Disease-linked TCR variants were identified with a new computational method built on a probabilistic model of VDJ rearrangement. The public reads were quality trimmed at Q25 with fastp and then assembled into clones with MiXCR by TCRdb, keeping productive beta chains. Merged by CDR3 protein, the rows form single entries marked with the most common genes and DNA. TCRdb's processing, not the authors', yielded these V and J calls. The sample includes approximately 240,000 distinct CDR3 sequences, with roughly a tenth observed a single time. Together, the top ten hold 2.6% of the sample.

Input material: blood, either unsorted or a sorted T cell fraction (not recorded which). This TCR was recovered from a male donor with ankylosing spondylitis or in good health (not recorded which). Here the chain combines TRBV12-3 or TRBV12-4 and TRBJ1-5; the D gene is unclear. At the DNA level, the sequence is TGTGCCAGCAGCGCGGACTCGGTAAATCAGCCCCAGCATTTT. This encodes CASSADSVNQPQHF.